These T cell receptor beta chains were read from a single sample in a study of cytomegalovirus exposure and HLA in healthy donors. Clones were read by immunoSEQ multiplex PCR, and TCRdb kept only the in-frame ones, dropping some. This table has more than 95,000 clones, under 90% appearing once. The sequencing input was PBMCs. These receptors were collected from a woman in her forties in good health and CMV-seropositive. The CDR3 runs from the conserved cysteine through the conserved F or W. A D gene is named only where the DNA matches it firmly. Expanded clones are given a class, and other clones once, few, many or no size at all.

abundance: .
j_gene: TRBJ2-2
d_gene: TRBD1
v_gene: TRBV9
CDR3nt: TGTGCCAGCAGCGTAGACCCGGGACAGGAAAACACCGGGGAGCTGTTTTTT
CDR3aa: CASSVDPGQENTGELFF

abundance: .
j_gene: TRBJ2-7
d_gene: .
v_gene: TRBV27
CDR3nt: TGTGTCAGCAGTTTATCGCCCCGTTTGGGGGGTTACGAGCAGTACTTC
CDR3aa: CVSSLSPRLGGYEQYF

abundance: .
j_gene: TRBJ2-7
d_gene: TRBD1
v_gene: TRBV7-8
CDR3nt: TGTGCCAGCAGCACCCGGACAGGGACCTACGAGCAGTACTTC
CDR3aa: CASSTRTGTYEQYF

abundance: .
j_gene: TRBJ2-1
d_gene: .
v_gene: TRBV10-3
CDR3nt: TGTGCCATCAGTGCGGGGGAATCGAATGAGCAGTTCTTC
CDR3aa: CAISAGESNEQFF

abundance: .
j_gene: TRBJ2-7
d_gene: TRBD2
v_gene: TRBV4-2
CDR3nt: TGTGCCAGCAGCCAAGATTCGAGCGGGAGATTAGAGCAGTACTTC
CDR3aa: CASSQDSSGRLEQYF

abundance: .
j_gene: TRBJ2-7
d_gene: .
v_gene: TRBV14
CDR3nt: TGTGCCAGCAGCCAGGACCGCAACGGACAGCTGTACTTC
CDR3aa: CASSQDRNGQLYF

abundance: few
j_gene: TRBJ2-1
d_gene: TRBD2
v_gene: TRBV5-4
CDR3nt: TGTGCCAGCAGTTATGGACTAGCGGGAGTGGACAATGAGCAGTTCTTC
CDR3aa: CASSYGLAGVDNEQFF

abundance: .
j_gene: TRBJ2-3
d_gene: TRBD2
v_gene: TRBV6-4
CDR3nt: TGTGCCAGCAGTGACTCGATACGCGGGAGGGCGCAGTATTTT
CDR3aa: CASSDSIRGRAQYF

abundance: .
j_gene: TRBJ2-7
d_gene: TRBD2
v_gene: TRBV5-1
CDR3nt: TGCGCCAGCGGGGTGGGACTAGCCCACGAGCAGTACTTC
CDR3aa: CASGVGLAHEQYF

abundance: .
j_gene: TRBJ2-7
d_gene: .
v_gene: TRBV10-3
CDR3nt: TGTGCCATCAGTGAATCCAGTAACTCCTACGAGCAGTACTTC
CDR3aa: CAISESSNSYEQYF

abundance: .
j_gene: TRBJ2-3
d_gene: TRBD2
v_gene: TRBV30
CDR3nt: TGTGCCTGGAGTGGCGGTAGCGGGCATACGCAGTATTTT
CDR3aa: CAWSGGSGHTQYF

abundance: .
j_gene: TRBJ1-5
d_gene: .
v_gene: TRBV12-5
CDR3nt: TGTGCTAGTGGCGTTACAGGGAACCATCAGCCCCAGCATTTT
CDR3aa: CASGVTGNHQPQHF

abundance: few
j_gene: TRBJ2-3
d_gene: .
v_gene: TRBV9
CDR3nt: TGTGCCAGCAGCGTAGGTGCTAGCAGATCAGTTTCCACAGATACGCAGTATTTT
CDR3aa: CASSVGASRSVSTDTQYF

abundance: .
j_gene: TRBJ1-2
d_gene: .
v_gene: TRBV5-5
CDR3nt: TGTGCCAGCAGCTTGGGATCTCTAGGTGGTAACTATGGCTACACCTTC
CDR3aa: CASSLGSLGGNYGYTF

abundance: .
j_gene: TRBJ2-7
d_gene: .
v_gene: TRBV19
CDR3nt: TGTGCCAGTGTTCCAAGTGGCGGGATTGACGGGGAGCAGTACTTC
CDR3aa: CASVPSGGIDGEQYF

abundance: few
j_gene: TRBJ1-1
d_gene: TRBD1
v_gene: TRBV5-5
CDR3nt: TGTGCCAGCAGCTTAGGAGGGGGCTTGAACACTGAAGCTTTCTTT
CDR3aa: CASSLGGGLNTEAFF

abundance: .
j_gene: TRBJ2-7
d_gene: .
v_gene: TRBV21-1
CDR3nt: TGTGCCAGCGTGGTCGAGCCAAGCTCCTACGAGCAGTACTTC
CDR3aa: CASVVEPSSYEQYF

abundance: .
j_gene: TRBJ1-1
d_gene: .
v_gene: TRBV19
CDR3nt: TGTGCCAGTAGTCCGGACACGAACACTGAAGCTTTCTTT
CDR3aa: CASSPDTNTEAFF

abundance: .
j_gene: TRBJ2-5
d_gene: TRBD2
v_gene: TRBV7-9
CDR3nt: TGTGCCAGCAGCCCAAGGGAGGGGAGAGCGGGAGGAGAGACCCAGTACTTC
CDR3aa: CASSPREGRAGGETQYF

abundance: .
j_gene: TRBJ1-1
d_gene: TRBD1
v_gene: TRBV9
CDR3nt: TGTGCCAGCAGCCGAGGACGACAGGGGACGAACACTGAAGCTTTCTTT
CDR3aa: CASSRGRQGTNTEAFF

abundance: .
j_gene: TRBJ1-2
d_gene: .
v_gene: TRBV19
CDR3nt: TGTGCCAGTAGTTTCCTGACAGCAGGTTACACCTTC
CDR3aa: CASSFLTAGYTF

abundance: .
j_gene: TRBJ2-7
d_gene: TRBD2
v_gene: TRBV5-1
CDR3nt: TGCGCCAGCAGCTTGTCTAGCGGGGTTCCCTACGAGCAGTACTTC
CDR3aa: CASSLSSGVPYEQYF

abundance: .
j_gene: TRBJ2-7
d_gene: TRBD2
v_gene: TRBV5-4
CDR3nt: TGTGCCAGCAGCTTGGGCGGGCGGGGAGGGCTGGAGCAGTACTTC
CDR3aa: CASSLGGRGGLEQYF

abundance: .
j_gene: TRBJ2-7
d_gene: TRBD2
v_gene: TRBV11-2
CDR3nt: TGTGCCAGCAGCTGGGGGGGAGGATACGAGCAGTACTTC
CDR3aa: CASSWGGGYEQYF

abundance: .
j_gene: TRBJ2-3
d_gene: .
v_gene: TRBV7-2
CDR3nt: TGTGCCAGCAGCTTGAGGGATACGCAGTATTTT
CDR3aa: CASSLRDTQYF

abundance: few
j_gene: TRBJ1-5
d_gene: .
v_gene: TRBV2
CDR3nt: TGTGCCAGCAGCCCCAGTAACCGCAATCAGCCCCAGCATTTT
CDR3aa: CASSPSNRNQPQHF